A single T cell receptor beta chain is shown here with its context. As yet, its antigen is unknown. This sample is drawn from a study of T cells in narcolepsy. In the study overall: Patients with NT1 or NT2 and healthy control donors were enrolled.

The method was immunoSEQ multiplex PCR; TCRdb's version includes in-frame clones alone and lacks a portion of them. The data hold 25,000 to 35,000 clones, with 90% observed a single time. Study outcomes and limitations: In some patient and control memory CD4+ samples, autoreactive clones were absent. Blood of same and different patients, but not healthy controls, reportedly held recurring autoreactive clonotypes. Autoreactive HCRT-specific and TRIB2-specific clonotypes were marked in same-patient CSF-versus-blood CD4+ comparisons.

The germline V and J ends were trimmed by 8 bases and 1 base, with 11 bases remaining between them. The CDR3 runs to 13 residues. Germline V gene data show CDR1 as MNHNY and CDR2 as SVGAGI (reference sequence). J is TRBJ1-1 and V is TRBV6-6, with D uncertain. The source of this sequence is a human donor with narcolepsy. Sequencing was done on a sample of CD45RA- memory CD4+ T cells from PBMCs. As DNA, the CDR3 is TGTGCCAGCTATCAACGGGAGAACACTGAAGCTTTCTTT. This gives the protein CASYQRENTEAFF.